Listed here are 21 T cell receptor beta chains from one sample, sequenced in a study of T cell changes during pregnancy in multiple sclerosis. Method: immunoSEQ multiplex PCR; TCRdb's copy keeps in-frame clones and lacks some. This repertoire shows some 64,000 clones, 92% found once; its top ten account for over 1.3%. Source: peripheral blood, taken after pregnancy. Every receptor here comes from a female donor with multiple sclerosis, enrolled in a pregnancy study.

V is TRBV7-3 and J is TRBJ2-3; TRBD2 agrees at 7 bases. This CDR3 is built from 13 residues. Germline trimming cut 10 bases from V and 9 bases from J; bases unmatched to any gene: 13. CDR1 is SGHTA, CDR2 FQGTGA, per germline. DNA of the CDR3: TGTGCCACCCGGAGGACTAGGTCTGAAACGCAGTATTTT. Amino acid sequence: CATRRTRSETQYF.

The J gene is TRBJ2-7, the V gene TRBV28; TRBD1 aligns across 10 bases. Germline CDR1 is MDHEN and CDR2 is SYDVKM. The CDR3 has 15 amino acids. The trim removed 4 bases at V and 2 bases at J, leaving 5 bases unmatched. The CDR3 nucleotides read TGTGCCAGCAGTTCACCGGGACAGGGGACCTACGAGCAGTACTTC. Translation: CASSSPGQGTYEQYF. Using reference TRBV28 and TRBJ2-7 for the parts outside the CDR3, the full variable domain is DVKVTQSSRYLVKRTGEKVFLECVQDMDHENMFWYRQDPGLGLRLIYFSYDVKMKEKGDIPEGYSVSREKKERFSLILESASTNQTSMYLCASSSPGQGTYEQYFGPGTRLTVT.

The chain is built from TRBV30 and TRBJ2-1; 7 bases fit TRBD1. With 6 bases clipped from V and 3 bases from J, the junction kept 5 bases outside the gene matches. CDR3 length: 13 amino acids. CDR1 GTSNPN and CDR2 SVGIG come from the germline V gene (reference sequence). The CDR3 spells CACSGQNYNEQFF. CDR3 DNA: TGTGCCTGCTCGGGACAGAACTACAATGAGCAGTTCTTC.

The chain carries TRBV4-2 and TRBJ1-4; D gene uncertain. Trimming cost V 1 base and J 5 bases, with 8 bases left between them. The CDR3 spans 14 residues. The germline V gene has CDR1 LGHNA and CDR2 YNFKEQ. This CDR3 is CASSQAQKNEKLFF. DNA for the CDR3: TGTGCCAGCAGCCAAGCTCAGAAAAATGAAAAACTGTTTTTT.

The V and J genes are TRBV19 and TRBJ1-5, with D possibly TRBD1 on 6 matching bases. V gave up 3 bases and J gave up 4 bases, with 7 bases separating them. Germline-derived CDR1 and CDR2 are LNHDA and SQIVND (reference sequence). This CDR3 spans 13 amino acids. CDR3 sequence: CASSMRGNQPQHF. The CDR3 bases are TGTGCCAGTAGTATGAGGGGGAATCAGCCCCAGCATTTT.

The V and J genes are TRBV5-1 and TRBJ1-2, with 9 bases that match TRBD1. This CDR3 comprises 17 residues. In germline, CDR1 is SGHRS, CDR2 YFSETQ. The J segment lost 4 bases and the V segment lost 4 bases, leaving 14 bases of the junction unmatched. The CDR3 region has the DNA TGCGCCAGCAGCCCGGACCAGCCCGGGACAGGGATCTATGGCTACACCTTC. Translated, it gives CASSPDQPGTGIYGYTF.

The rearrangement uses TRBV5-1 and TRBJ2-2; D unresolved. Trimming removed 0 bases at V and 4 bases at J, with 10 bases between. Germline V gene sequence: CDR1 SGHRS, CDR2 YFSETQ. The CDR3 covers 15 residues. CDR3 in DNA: TGCGCCAGCAGCTTGGAGGCTTCGGGCACCGGGGAGCTGTTTTTT. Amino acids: CASSLEASGTGELFF. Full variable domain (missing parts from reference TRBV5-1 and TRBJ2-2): KAGVTQTPRYLIKTRGQQVTLSCSPISGHRSVSWYQQTPGQGLQFLFEYFSETQRNKGNFPGRFSGRQFSNSRSEMNVSTLELGDSALYLCASSLEASGTGELFFGEGSRLTVL.

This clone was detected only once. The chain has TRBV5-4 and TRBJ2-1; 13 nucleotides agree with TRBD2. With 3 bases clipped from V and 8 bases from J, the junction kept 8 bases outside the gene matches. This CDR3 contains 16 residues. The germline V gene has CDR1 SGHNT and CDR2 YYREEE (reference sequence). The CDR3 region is CASSSRLGLAGYEQFF. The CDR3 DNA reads TGTGCCAGCAGCTCCCGCTTGGGACTAGCGGGATATGAGCAGTTCTTC.

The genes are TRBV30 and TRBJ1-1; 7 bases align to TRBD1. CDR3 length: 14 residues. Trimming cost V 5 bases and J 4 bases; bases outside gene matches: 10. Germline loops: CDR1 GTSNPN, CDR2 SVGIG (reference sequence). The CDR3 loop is CAWVTGLGTTEAFF. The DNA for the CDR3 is TGTGCCTGGGTGACAGGGTTGGGGACCACTGAAGCTTTCTTT.

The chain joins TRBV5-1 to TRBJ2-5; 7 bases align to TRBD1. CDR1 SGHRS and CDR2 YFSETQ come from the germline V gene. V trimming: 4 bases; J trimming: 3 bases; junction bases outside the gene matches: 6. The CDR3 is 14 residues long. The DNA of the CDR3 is TGCGCCAGCAGCCTGAGGACAGGCAAAGAGACCCAGTACTTC. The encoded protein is CASSLRTGKETQYF. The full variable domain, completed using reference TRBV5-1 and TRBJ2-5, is KAGVTQTPRYLIKTRGQQVTLSCSPISGHRSVSWYQQTPGQGLQFLFEYFSETQRNKGNFPGRFSGRQFSNSRSEMNVSTLELGDSALYLCASSLRTGKETQYFGPGTRLLVL.

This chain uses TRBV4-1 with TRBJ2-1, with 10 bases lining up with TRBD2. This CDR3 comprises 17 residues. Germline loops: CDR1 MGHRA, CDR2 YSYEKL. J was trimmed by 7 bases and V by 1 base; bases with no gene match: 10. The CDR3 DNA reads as TGCGCCAGCAGCCAAGGGCCTAGCGGGAGAAGGGGTAATGAGCAGTTCTTC. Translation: CASSQGPSGRRGNEQFF.

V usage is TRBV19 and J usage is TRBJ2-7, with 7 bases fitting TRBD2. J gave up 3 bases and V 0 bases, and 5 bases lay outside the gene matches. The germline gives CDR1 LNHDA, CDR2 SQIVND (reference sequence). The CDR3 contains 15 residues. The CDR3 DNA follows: TGTGCCAGTAGTATAGATGGCGGGAGTGTCTACGAGCAGTACTTC. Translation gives CASSIDGGSVYEQYF.

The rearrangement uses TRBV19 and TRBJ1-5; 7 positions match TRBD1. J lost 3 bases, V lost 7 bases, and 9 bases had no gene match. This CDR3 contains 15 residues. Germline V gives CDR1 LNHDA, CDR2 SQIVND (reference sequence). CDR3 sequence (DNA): TGTGCCAGTATTCCTACCGGGACAGACAATCAGCCCCAGCATTTT. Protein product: CASIPTGTDNQPQHF.

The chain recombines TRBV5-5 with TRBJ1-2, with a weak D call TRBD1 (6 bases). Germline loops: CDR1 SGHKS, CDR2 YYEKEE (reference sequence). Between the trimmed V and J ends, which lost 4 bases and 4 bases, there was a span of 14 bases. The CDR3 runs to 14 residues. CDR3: CASSGQTASYGYTF. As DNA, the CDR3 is TGTGCCAGCAGCGGACAGACTGCTAGCTATGGCTACACCTTC.

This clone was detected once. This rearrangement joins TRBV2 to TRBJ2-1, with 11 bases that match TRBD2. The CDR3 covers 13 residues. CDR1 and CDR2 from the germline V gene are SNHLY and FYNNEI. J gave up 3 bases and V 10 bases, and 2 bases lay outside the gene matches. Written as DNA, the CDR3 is TGTGCCACCACTAGCGGGAGCTACAATGAGCAGTTCTTC. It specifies CATTSGSYNEQFF.

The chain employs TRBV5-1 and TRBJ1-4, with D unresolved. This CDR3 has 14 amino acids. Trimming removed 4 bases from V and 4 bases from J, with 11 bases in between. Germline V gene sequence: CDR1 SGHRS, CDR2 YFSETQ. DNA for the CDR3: TGCGCCAGCAGCCCTGAGATATTTAATGAAAAACTGTTTTTT. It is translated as CASSPEIFNEKLFF.

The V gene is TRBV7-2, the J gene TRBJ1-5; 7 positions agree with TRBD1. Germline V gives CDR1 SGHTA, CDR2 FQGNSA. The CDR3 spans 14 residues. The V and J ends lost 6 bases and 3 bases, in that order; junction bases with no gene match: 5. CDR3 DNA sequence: TGTGCCAGCAGTTCGGGACAGCCCAATCAGCCCCAGCATTTT. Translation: CASSSGQPNQPQHF. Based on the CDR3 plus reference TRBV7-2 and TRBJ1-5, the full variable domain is GAGVSQSPSNKVTEKGKDVELRCDPISGHTALYWYRQSLGQGLEFLIYFQGNSAPDKSGLPSDRFSAERTGGSVSTLTIQRTQQEDSAVYLCASSSGQPNQPQHFGDGTRLSIL.

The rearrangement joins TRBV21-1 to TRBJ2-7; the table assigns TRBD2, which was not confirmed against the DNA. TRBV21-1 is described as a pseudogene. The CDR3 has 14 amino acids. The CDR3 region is CASKGLAGGYEQYF. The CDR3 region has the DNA TGTGCCAGCAAAGGACTAGCGGGAGGCTACGAGCAGTACTTC.

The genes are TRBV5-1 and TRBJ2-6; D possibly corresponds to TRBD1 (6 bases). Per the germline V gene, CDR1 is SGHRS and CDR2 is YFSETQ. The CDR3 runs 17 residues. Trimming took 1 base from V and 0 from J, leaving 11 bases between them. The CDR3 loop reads CASSLSPQGSGANVLTF. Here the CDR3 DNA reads TGCGCCAGCAGCTTGTCCCCACAGGGCTCTGGGGCCAACGTCCTGACTTTC.

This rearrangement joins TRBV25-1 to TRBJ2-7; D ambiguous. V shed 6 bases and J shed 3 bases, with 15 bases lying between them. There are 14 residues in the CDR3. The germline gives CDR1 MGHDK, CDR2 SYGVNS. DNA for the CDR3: TGTGCCAGCAGCGCATTTCCCGACAACTACGAGCAGTACTTC. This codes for CASSAFPDNYEQYF.

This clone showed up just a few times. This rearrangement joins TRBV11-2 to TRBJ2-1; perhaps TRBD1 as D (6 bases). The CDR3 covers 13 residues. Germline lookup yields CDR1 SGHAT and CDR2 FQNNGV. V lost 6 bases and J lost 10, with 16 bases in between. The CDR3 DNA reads TGTGCCAGCAGTCAACAGGGACAAGGAGAGCAGTTCTTC. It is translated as CASSQQGQGEQFF.